This T cell receptor beta chain was sequenced during a study of blood T cell repertoires in COVID-19 (dated by TCRdb to 2018 to 2021). About the study as a whole: The collaborator samples originated in the United States, Italy and Spain and spanned the acute and convalescent phases of COVID-19. Samples came from the ongoing ImmuneRACE study (first 160 participants) plus 1,254 subjects from 6 global collaborators. Where HLA class I and class II types were available, the types were taken from metadata supplied by the sample provider, not from assay-based typing. Nearly every sample came with metadata listing a de-identified subject ID, COVID-19 status, age in years and sex. Deeply sampled blood TCRbeta repertoires from subjects exposed to, actively infected with, or recovered from COVID-19 were included in the dataset. The material from the prospective study consisted of cDNA or gDNA derived from T cells, B-cell-depleted T cells, or PBMCs. The repertoires were released in a freely available public database meant as a resource for research on the immune response to SARS-CoV-2.

TCRbeta CDR3 regions were amplified from genomic DNA by means of the immunoSEQ Assay, a bias-controlled multiplex PCR. On the study's bioinformatics: Within the assay, amplification of reference gene primers was used to estimate how many nucleated cells each sample contained. To quantify the absolute abundance of each unique TCRbeta CDR3 rearrangement, sequence reads were collapsed and filtered. For each sample, productive Simpson clonality was calculated by taking the square root of Simpson's diversity index across productive rearrangements. The table was pulled from immuneACCESS by TCRdb, which kept in-frame rearrangements only. Such tables lose some clones; where checked, under half of the loss comes from unresolved V genes, and the rest has no known cause. V and J calls plus clone size are reproduced from that table; the DNA served to infer D and trimming. The sample records approximately 440,000 clones, 90% of which are singletons. The top ten clonotypes cover 0.6% of the sample.

The full study reports these points: The quantity of clinical and demographic metadata differed by source and by participant and was supplied without curation.

Concerning this clone itself: The antigen it binds to is not known. No qualities accompany the bases; no much larger clone lies one base away.

In the prospective study, participants were roughly 18 to 89 years old, resided in approximately 25 geographic areas of the United States, and were enrolled through a virtual design. In the prospective study, participants were assigned to cohorts based on the clinical history participants reported in a screening survey and a study questionnaire. Recovered participants in ImmuneRACE Cohort 3 were defined by two consecutive negative NP/OP PCR tests, clearance by a healthcare professional, or resolution of symptoms. Each participant in the prospective study had whole blood, serum and a nasopharyngeal or oropharyngeal swab collected by mobile phlebotomists. Prospective study participants could optionally give additional blood draws and questionnaires over a roughly two-month period. Before DNA extraction, blood samples from the prospective study were shipped at room temperature or frozen. Sequences ENHRY (CDR1) and SYGVKD (CDR2) are obtained from the germline V gene. A distance of 14 bases separates the germline ends of V and J, which lose 5 bases and 7 bases respectively. The CDR3 runs 13 residues from the cysteine to the phenylalanine. The read is trimmed to its CDR3 DNA, 39 bases read in frame from base 1.

The specimen sequenced was PBMCs or T cells enriched from blood (not recorded which). The sequence joins TRBV10-3 to TRBJ1-2; no D gene can be assigned with confidence. This clonotype was sampled from a young man who had recovered from COVID-19. The CDR3 region reads CAISPGEGAGYTF. The sequenced DNA is TGTGCCATCAGTCCCGGTGAGGGCGCTGGCTACACCTTC.